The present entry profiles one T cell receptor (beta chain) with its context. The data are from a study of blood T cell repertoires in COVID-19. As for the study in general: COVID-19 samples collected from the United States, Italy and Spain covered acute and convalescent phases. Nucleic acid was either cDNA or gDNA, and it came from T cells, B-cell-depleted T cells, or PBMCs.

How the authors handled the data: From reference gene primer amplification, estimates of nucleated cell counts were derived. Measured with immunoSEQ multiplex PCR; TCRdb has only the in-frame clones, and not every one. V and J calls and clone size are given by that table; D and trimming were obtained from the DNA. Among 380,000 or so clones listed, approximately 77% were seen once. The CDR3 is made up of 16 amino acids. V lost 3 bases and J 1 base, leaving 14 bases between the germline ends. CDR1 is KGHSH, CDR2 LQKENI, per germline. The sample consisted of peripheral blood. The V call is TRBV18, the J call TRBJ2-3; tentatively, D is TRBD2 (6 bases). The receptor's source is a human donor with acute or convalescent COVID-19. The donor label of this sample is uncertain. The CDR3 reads CASSPILARGTDTQYF. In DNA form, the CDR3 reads TGTGCCAGCTCACCGATTCTAGCGAGGGGCACAGATACGCAGTATTTT.